These 28 T cell receptor beta chains were all obtained from the same sample, sequenced in a study of cytomegalovirus exposure and HLA in healthy donors. Clones were sequenced by immunoSEQ multiplex PCR, and TCRdb holds only the in-frame ones, with some missing. The sample consists of about 250,000 clones, over 75% of them appearing once. The sequenced sample was PBMCs. The receptors stem from a man aged 18 to 30 in good health and CMV-seropositive.

The table lists this clone with a few counts. The chain carries TRBV19 and TRBJ1-5; no reliable D call. The germline V and J ends were trimmed by 7 bases and 0 bases, with 13 bases remaining between them. CDR1 and CDR2 from the germline V gene are LNHDA and SQIVND (reference sequence). The length of the CDR3 is 15 residues. The CDR3 DNA is TGTGCCAGTACCTTGGACGGGTTTAGCAATCAGCCCCAGCATTTT. Encoded protein: CASTLDGFSNQPQHF.

This chain joins TRBV20-1 and TRBJ2-4; TRBD1 matches 8 bases. The CDR3 sequence is 11 residues long. The junction had 4 bases not matched to a gene; V was cut back by 6 bases and J by 9 bases. Germline V lookup: CDR1 DFQATT, CDR2 SNEGSKA (reference sequence). CDR3 protein: CSAQTGVIQYF. In nucleotides, the CDR3 is TGCAGTGCCCAGACAGGGGTCATTCAGTACTTC.

This clone is a singleton in its sample. This sequence joins TRBV6-5 and TRBJ1-2; 8 nucleotides agree with TRBD1. CDR1 and CDR2 (germline): MNHEY, SVGAGI. The CDR3 is 15 residues long. Trimming at V came to 6 bases and at J to 5 bases, leaving 11 bases not matched to a gene. The CDR3 sequence: CASRSGGAVDYGYTF. The CDR3 region has the DNA TGTGCCAGCAGGTCAGGGGGCGCGGTAGATTATGGCTACACCTTC.

The chain joins TRBV27 to TRBJ2-4; a possible D gene is TRBD1 (6 bases). V was cut by 5 bases and J by 0 bases, with 17 bases left in between. The germline V gene encodes CDR1 MNHEY and CDR2 SMNVEV (reference sequence). The CDR3 has 17 residues. The CDR3 spells CASSPLDRIIAKNIQYF. The CDR3 region has the DNA TGTGCCAGCAGTCCCCTCGACAGGATAATAGCCAAAAACATTCAGTACTTC.

The rearrangement links TRBV27 to TRBJ2-3; 7 positions match TRBD1. Looked up from germline, CDR1 is MNHEY and CDR2 is SMNVEV (reference sequence). Unmatched junction bases numbered 9, after V lost 4 bases and J lost 5 bases. The CDR3 length is 15 residues. DNA of the CDR3: TGTGCCAGCAGTTCTTGGGGACAGTTCAAAGATACGCAGTATTTT. Protein product: CASSSWGQFKDTQYF.

This clone is a singleton in its sample. The rearrangement joins TRBV11-3 to TRBJ2-7, with D perhaps given as TRBD1 or TRBD2 (5 bases each). This CDR3 region has 14 residues. Germline CDR1 SGHNT, CDR2 YENEEA. The V gene lost 7 bases and the J gene lost 5 bases, with 18 bases spanning the gap. CDR3 amino acids: CASTALIRDHEQYF. The CDR3 DNA reads TGTGCCAGCACCGCTCTCATTAGGGACCACGAGCAGTACTTC.

The V gene is TRBV2, the J gene TRBJ1-1, with TRBD1 identical over 7 bases. With V trimmed by 6 bases and J by 1 base, 5 bases remained unmatched. The germline V gene has CDR1 SNHLY and CDR2 FYNNEI. The CDR3 consists of 14 residues. CDR3 amino acids: CASRDRTGNTEAFF. The CDR3 region has the DNA TGTGCCAGCAGGGACCGGACAGGGAACACTGAAGCTTTCTTT.

V gene TRBV7-8 combines with J gene TRBJ1-5; D unresolved. V was shortened by 4 bases and J by 5 bases, with 24 bases between the two germline ends. Looked up from germline, CDR1 is SGHVS and CDR2 is FQNEAQ. CDR3 length: 18 residues. The CDR3: CASSSLTGIDRTYQPQHF. CDR3 sequence (DNA): TGTGCCAGCAGCTCCTTGACGGGTATAGATAGAACTTATCAGCCCCAGCATTTT.

The chain links TRBV4-3 to TRBJ2-1; TRBD2 aligns across 10 bases. Per the germline V gene, CDR1 is LGHNA and CDR2 is YSLEER. The CDR3 consists of 20 residues. Losses at the gene ends were 4 bases for V and 6 bases for J; bases not matched to a gene: 21. CDR3 DNA: TGCGCCAGCAGCCCTCTTACGAGGACAGGAGCTCTAGCGGGAGTCAATGAGCAGTTCTTC. Residues: CASSPLTRTGALAGVNEQFF.

The chain links TRBV15 to TRBJ2-1; D gene uncertain. The CDR3 sequence is 14 residues long. Germline CDR1 LNHNV, CDR2 YYDKDF (reference sequence). Trimming shortened V by 3 bases and J by 0 bases, and 6 bases separated the two germline ends. The DNA of the CDR3 is TGTGCCACCAGCAGCGGTAGCTCCTACAATGAGCAGTTCTTC. Translating it yields CATSSGSSYNEQFF.

The rearrangement links TRBV7-2 to TRBJ2-5, with TRBD2 as a possible D gene (5 bases). The length of the CDR3 is 15 residues. The germline gives CDR1 SGHTA, CDR2 FQGNSA. V lost 5 bases, J lost 5 bases, and 18 bases lay in between. The CDR3: CASSSGSVKRETQYF. CDR3 in DNA: TGTGCCAGCAGCAGCGGTTCAGTGAAACGGGAGACCCAGTACTTC.

The chain combines TRBV12-5 with TRBJ2-7; 11 positions agree with TRBD2. The germline V gene has CDR1 LGHNT and CDR2 FRNRAP. This CDR3 is 18 amino acids long. The ends lost 2 bases at V and 3 bases at J; junction bases unmatched: 12. The CDR3 reads CASGLTRRQGLADYEQYF. The DNA of the CDR3 is TGTGCTAGTGGTTTGACCCGAAGACAGGGACTAGCGGACTACGAGCAGTACTTC.

This chain joins TRBV9 and TRBJ2-3; D tentatively fits TRBD1 or TRBD2 (5 bases each). V shed 4 bases and J shed 10 bases, with 16 bases lying between them. The germline gives CDR1 SGDLS, CDR2 YYNGEE. This CDR3 is 13 amino acids long. The CDR3 coding sequence is TGTGCCAGCAGCTTTCCACGGGGCGGCGCGCAGTATTTT. Encoded protein: CASSFPRGGAQYF.

The CDR3 bases are TGTGCCAGCAGCTCGCGGACAGGGGGCGTTTGGCCAGATACGCAGTATTTT. The encoded protein is CASSSRTGGVWPDTQYF. The V call is TRBV7-2, the J call TRBJ2-3; 11 bases align to TRBD1. This CDR3 has 17 amino acids. J was trimmed by 4 bases and V by 4 bases; bases with no gene match: 10. The germline V gene encodes CDR1 SGHTA and CDR2 FQGNSA.

This rearrangement joins TRBV19 to TRBJ2-7; D remains unclear. V lost 8 bases to trimming and J lost 5 bases, with 13 bases between them. This CDR3 is 12 amino acids long. The germline V gene encodes CDR1 LNHDA and CDR2 SQIVND (reference sequence). The CDR3 DNA follows: TGTGCCAGTGAGCGTTTAAGGCACGAGCAGTACTTC. This encodes CASERLRHEQYF.

V and J are TRBV9 and TRBJ2-3; TRBD2 matches at 7 bases. The CDR3 sequence is 14 residues long. J lost 6 bases, V lost 1 base, and 5 bases had no gene match. Germline V gives CDR1 SGDLS, CDR2 YYNGEE. The CDR3: CASSVRGSYDTQYF. CDR3 nucleotide sequence: TGTGCCAGCAGCGTACGCGGGAGTTACGATACGCAGTATTTT.

CDR3 DNA sequence: TGTGCCACCAGCAGAGATCTAGGTGGCGAGACCCAGTACTTC. Amino acid sequence: CATSRDLGGETQYF. The V gene is TRBV15, the J gene TRBJ2-5, with D unresolved. This CDR3 region has 14 residues. Germline loops: CDR1 LNHNV, CDR2 YYDKDF (reference sequence). V lost 0 bases and J 5 bases, leaving 10 bases between the germline ends. Based on the CDR3 plus reference TRBV15 and TRBJ2-5, the full variable domain is DAMVIQNPRYQVTQFGKPVTLSCSQTLNHNVMYWYQQKSSQAPKLLFHYYDKDFNNEADTPDNFQSRRPNTSFCFLDIRSPGLGDTAMYLCATSRDLGGETQYFGPGTRLLVL.

The genes are TRBV9 and TRBJ2-3, with 10 bases matching TRBD2. The V segment lost 0 bases and the J segment 5 bases; nucleotides outside the gene matches: 6. This CDR3 has 16 amino acids. CDR1 and CDR2 (germline): SGDLS, YYNGEE. The CDR3 DNA follows: TGTGCCAGCAGCGTAGCGCTAGCGGGAGCCGGAGATACGCAGTATTTT. Translated, it gives CASSVALAGAGDTQYF.

The rearrangement uses TRBV7-9 and TRBJ2-1; TRBD2 aligns across 13 bases. The V segment lost 8 bases and the J segment 10 bases; nucleotides outside the gene matches: 8. CDR1 is SEHNR, CDR2 FQNEAQ, per germline (reference sequence). The CDR3 sequence is 14 residues long. The CDR3: CASLGLAGPLEQFF. The CDR3, as DNA: TGTGCCAGCTTGGGACTAGCGGGGCCCCTGGAGCAGTTCTTC.

This chain joins TRBV2 and TRBJ2-1, with 8 positions matching TRBD2. Looked up from germline, CDR1 is SNHLY and CDR2 is FYNNEI. The CDR3 length is 17 residues. The J segment lost 0 bases and the V segment lost 6 bases, leaving 10 bases of the junction unmatched. The CDR3 region is CASRTGLAKSSYNEQFF. CDR3 DNA: TGTGCCAGCAGAACCGGACTAGCAAAGAGCTCCTACAATGAGCAGTTCTTC.

The V and J genes are TRBV9 and TRBJ2-3, with 8 bases lining up with TRBD1. Germline CDR1 and CDR2: SGDLS and YYNGEE. This CDR3 is built from 15 residues. The V segment lost 0 bases and the J segment 4 bases; nucleotides outside the gene matches: 4. CDR3: CASSVGQGRPDTQYF. The CDR3 DNA is TGTGCCAGCAGCGTAGGACAGGGGCGGCCAGATACGCAGTATTTT.

The chain couples TRBV6-1 to TRBJ1-2; D gene unclear. Trimming stripped 2 bases from V and 7 bases from J, with 8 bases between. This CDR3 region has 12 residues. The germline CDR1 and CDR2 sequences are MNHNS and SASEGT. Here the CDR3 DNA reads TGTGCCAGCAGTGAACTTGTGGGTGGCTACACCTTC. It yields the protein CASSELVGGYTF.

The rearrangement uses TRBV6-5 and TRBJ2-7, with D possibly TRBD1 on 6 matching bases. CDR1 MNHEY and CDR2 SVGAGI come from the germline V gene. The CDR3 is 15 residues long. V was clipped by 8 bases and J by 4 bases, with 21 bases between them. The CDR3 loop is CASSTRSGTPYEQYF. CDR3 coding DNA: TGTGCCAGCTCTACCCGGTCCGGGACACCGTACGAGCAGTACTTC.

The rearrangement uses TRBV7-8 and TRBJ1-2; D is ambiguous. The V gene lost 1 base and the J gene lost 5 bases, with 11 bases spanning the gap. The CDR3 covers 14 residues. Germline CDR1 reads SGHVS; CDR2 reads FQNEAQ. The CDR3 DNA sequence: TGTGCCAGCAGCTTAGATTATCGAGGATATGGCTACACCTTC. This translates into CASSLDYRGYGYTF.

This chain connects TRBV28 to TRBJ1-2, with D maybe TRBD1 (6 bases). The germline V gene encodes CDR1 MDHEN and CDR2 SYDVKM. The CDR3 spans 17 residues. Trimming removed 10 bases from V and 3 bases from J, with 27 bases in between. This CDR3 reads CAIPNKPGAGIDYGYTF. In nucleotides, the CDR3 is TGTGCCATCCCTAATAAACCAGGGGCCGGTATTGACTATGGCTACACCTTC.

The chain recombines TRBV10-3 with TRBJ2-7, with D possibly being TRBD2 (6 bases). V lost 8 bases, J lost 3 bases, and 17 bases lay in between. This CDR3 has 14 residues. Germline V gene lookup returns CDR1 ENHRY and CDR2 SYGVKD. In DNA, the CDR3 is TGTGCCATCCAGCGCGGGACGGAGTACTACGAGCAGTACTTC. It yields the protein CAIQRGTEYYEQYF.

The chain links TRBV28 to TRBJ2-2, with 11 nucleotides matching TRBD2. The CDR3 has 17 amino acids. Germline assignment: CDR1 MDHEN and CDR2 SYDVKM. The V gene end was trimmed by 3 bases and the J gene end by 5 bases; junction bases not matched to a gene: 8. This CDR3 is CASSFVSSGRYTGELFF. The DNA for the CDR3 is TGTGCCAGCAGTTTCGTCTCTAGCGGGAGGTATACCGGGGAGCTGTTTTTT.

This clone was found once. The chain carries TRBV30 and TRBJ1-2, with a weak D call TRBD1 (5 bases). Trimming took 8 bases from V and 4 from J, leaving 17 bases between them. This CDR3 is built from 13 residues. Per the germline V gene, CDR1 is GTSNPN and CDR2 is SVGIG (reference sequence). The CDR3 DNA reads TGTGCCCACCGAAGGGGAAGGAGCTATGGCTACACCTTC. Translation: CAHRRGRSYGYTF.